This T cell receptor beta chain was sequenced in a study of blood T cell repertoires in COVID-19. Across the whole study: PBMCs, B-cell-depleted T cells, or T cells provided the cDNA or gDNA that made up the material.

Participant-reported clinical history was the basis for cohort assignment. Contact with a PCR-confirmed or clinician-diagnosed COVID-19 case occurred within 2 weeks of entry. Authors' analysis steps: For nucleated cells, counts were estimated from reference gene primer amplification. The assay was immunoSEQ multiplex PCR, and TCRdb's table has in-frame clones only and misses some. The V and J calls and the clone size are those of that table, but D and trimming were determined from the DNA. Of 200,000 to 250,000 clones listed, approximately 86% were seen once; the top ten hold 4.5% to 5.5%. V gave up 3 bases and J gave up 7 bases; unmatched junction bases: 8. The CDR3 is 13 amino acids. Germline CDR1 is DFQATT and CDR2 is SNEGSKA (reference sequence).

The rearrangement links TRBV20-1 to TRBJ2-7; 8 bases match TRBD2. Material: PBMCs or T cells enriched from blood (not recorded which). The sequence came from a woman younger than 45 who had been exposed to COVID-19. In DNA form, the CDR3 reads TGCAGTGCTAGTAGTAGCGGGGCGGGGGAGCAGTACTTC. Residues: CSASSSGAGEQYF.